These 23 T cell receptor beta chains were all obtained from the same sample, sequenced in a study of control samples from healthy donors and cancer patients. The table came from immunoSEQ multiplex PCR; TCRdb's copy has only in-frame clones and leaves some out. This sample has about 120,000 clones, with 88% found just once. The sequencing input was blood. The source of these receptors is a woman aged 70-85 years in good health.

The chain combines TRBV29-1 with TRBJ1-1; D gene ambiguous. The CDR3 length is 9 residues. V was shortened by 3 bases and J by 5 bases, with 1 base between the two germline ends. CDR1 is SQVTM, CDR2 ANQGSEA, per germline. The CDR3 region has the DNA TGCAGCGTTGAGACTGAAGCTTTCTTT. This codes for CSVETEAFF.

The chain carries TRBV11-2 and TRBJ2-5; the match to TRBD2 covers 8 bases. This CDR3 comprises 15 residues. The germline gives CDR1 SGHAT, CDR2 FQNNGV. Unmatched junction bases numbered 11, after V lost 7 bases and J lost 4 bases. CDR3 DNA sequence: TGTGCCAGCAAGGGGTGGCCCAGCGGGGGAGAGACCCAGTACTTC. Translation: CASKGWPSGGETQYF.

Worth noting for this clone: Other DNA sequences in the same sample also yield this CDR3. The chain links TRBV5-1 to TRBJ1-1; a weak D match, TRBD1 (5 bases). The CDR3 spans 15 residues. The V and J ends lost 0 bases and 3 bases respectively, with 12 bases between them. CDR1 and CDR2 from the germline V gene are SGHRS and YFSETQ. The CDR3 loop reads CASSLGGKADTEAFF. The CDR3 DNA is TGCGCCAGCAGCTTGGGGGGCAAGGCGGACACTGAAGCTTTCTTT.

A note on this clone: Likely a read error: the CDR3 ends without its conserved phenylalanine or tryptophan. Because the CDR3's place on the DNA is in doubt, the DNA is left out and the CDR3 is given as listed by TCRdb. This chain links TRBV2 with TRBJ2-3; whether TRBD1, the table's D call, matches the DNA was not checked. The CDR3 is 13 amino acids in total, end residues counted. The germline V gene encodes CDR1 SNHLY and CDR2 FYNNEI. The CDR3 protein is CASSLSGQGTLKL.

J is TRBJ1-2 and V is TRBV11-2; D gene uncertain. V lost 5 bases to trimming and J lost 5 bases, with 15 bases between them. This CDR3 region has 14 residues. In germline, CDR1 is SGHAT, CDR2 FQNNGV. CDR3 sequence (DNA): TGTGCCAGCAGCGAAGTGACGCCGGATTATGGCTACACCTTC. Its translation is CASSEVTPDYGYTF.

CDR3 in amino acids: CASSLVLAGTFQETQYF. The CDR3, as DNA: TGCGCCAGCAGCTTGGTGTTAGCGGGGACCTTTCAAGAGACCCAGTACTTC. The chain couples TRBV5-1 to TRBJ2-5; 8 bases line up with TRBD2. Germline CDR1 and CDR2: SGHRS and YFSETQ. J lost 2 bases, V lost 0 bases, and 9 bases had no gene match. The CDR3 contains 17 residues.

This CDR3 is CSVENRNTEAFF. The CDR3 DNA reads as TGCAGCGTTGAAAACAGGAACACTGAAGCTTTCTTT. The rearrangement joins TRBV29-1 to TRBJ1-1; D is unresolved. The germline V gene has CDR1 SQVTM and CDR2 ANQGSEA. Trimming cost V 2 bases and J 1 base, with 5 bases left between them. There are 12 residues in the CDR3.

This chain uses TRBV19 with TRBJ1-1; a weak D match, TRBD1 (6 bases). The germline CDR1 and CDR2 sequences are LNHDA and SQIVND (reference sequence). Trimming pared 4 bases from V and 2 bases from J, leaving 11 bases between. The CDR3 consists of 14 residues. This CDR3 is CASSNREENTEAFF. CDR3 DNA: TGTGCCAGTAGTAACAGGGAAGAAAACACTGAAGCTTTCTTT.

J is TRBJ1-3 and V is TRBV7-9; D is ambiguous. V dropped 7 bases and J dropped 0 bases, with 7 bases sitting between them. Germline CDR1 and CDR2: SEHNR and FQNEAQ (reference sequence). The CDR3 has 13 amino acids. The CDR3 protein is CASIRDSGNTIYF. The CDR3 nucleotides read TGTGCCAGCATCCGGGACTCTGGAAACACCATATATTTT. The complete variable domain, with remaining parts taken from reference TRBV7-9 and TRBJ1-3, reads DTGVSQNPRHKITKRGQNVTFRCDPISEHNRLYWYRQTLGQGPEFLTYFQNEAQLEKSRLLSDRFSAERPKGSFSTLEIQRTEQGDSAMYLCASIRDSGNTIYFGEGSWLTVV.

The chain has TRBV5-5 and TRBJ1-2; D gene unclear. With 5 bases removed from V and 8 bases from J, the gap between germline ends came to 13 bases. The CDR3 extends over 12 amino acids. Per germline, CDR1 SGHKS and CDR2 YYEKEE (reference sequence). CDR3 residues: CASSTGSVGYTF. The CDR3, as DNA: TGTGCCAGCAGTACCGGGTCCGTGGGCTACACCTTC.

The CDR3 sequence: CASSRTDPYNSPLHF. CDR3 DNA sequence: TGTGCCAGCAGTCGGACTGACCCTTATAATTCACCCCTCCACTTT. The chain has TRBV6-5 and TRBJ1-6; D gene unclear. Trimming cost V 5 bases and J 4 bases, with 12 bases left between them. This CDR3 spans 15 amino acids. CDR1 and CDR2 (germline): MNHEY, SVGAGI.

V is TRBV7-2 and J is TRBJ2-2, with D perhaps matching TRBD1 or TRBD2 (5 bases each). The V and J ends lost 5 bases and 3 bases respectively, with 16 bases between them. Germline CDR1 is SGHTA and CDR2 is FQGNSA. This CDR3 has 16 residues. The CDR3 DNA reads TGTGCCAGCAGCCCCCCCTCGGGGCGCCACACCGGGGAGCTGTTTTTT. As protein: CASSPPSGRHTGELFF. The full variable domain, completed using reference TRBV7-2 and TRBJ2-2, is GAGVSQSPSNKVTEKGKDVELRCDPISGHTALYWYRQSLGQGLEFLIYFQGNSAPDKSGLPSDRFSAERTGGSVSTLTIQRTQQEDSAVYLCASSPPSGRHTGELFFGEGSRLTVL.

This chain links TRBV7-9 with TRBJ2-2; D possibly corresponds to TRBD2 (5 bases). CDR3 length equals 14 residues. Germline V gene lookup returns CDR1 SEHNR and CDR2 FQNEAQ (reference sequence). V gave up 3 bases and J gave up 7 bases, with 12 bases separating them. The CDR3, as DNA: TGTGCCAGCAGCTTTCACGGGGTGGACGGGGAGCTGTTTTTT. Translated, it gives CASSFHGVDGELFF.

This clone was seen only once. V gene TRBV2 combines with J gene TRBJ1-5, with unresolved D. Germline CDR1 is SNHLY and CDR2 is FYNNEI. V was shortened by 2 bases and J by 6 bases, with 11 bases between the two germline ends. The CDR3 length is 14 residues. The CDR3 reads CASSESKGTQPQHF. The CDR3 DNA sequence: TGTGCCAGCAGTGAATCTAAGGGTACTCAGCCCCAGCATTTT.

CDR3 sequence reads: CASSSLGGNQPQHF. The CDR3, as DNA: TGTGCCAGCAGTTCCCTAGGGGGCAATCAGCCCCAGCATTTT. The chain employs TRBV6-5 and TRBJ1-5; TRBD1 is a possible D gene (5 bases). The germline V gene encodes CDR1 MNHEY and CDR2 SVGAGI. V was clipped by 4 bases and J by 2 bases, with 9 bases between them. The CDR3 covers 14 residues.

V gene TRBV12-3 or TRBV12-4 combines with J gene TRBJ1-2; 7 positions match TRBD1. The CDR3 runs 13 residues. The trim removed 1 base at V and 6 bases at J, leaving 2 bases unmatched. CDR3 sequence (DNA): TGTGCCAGCAGTTTAGGACAGGGTGATGGCTACACCTTC. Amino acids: CASSLGQGDGYTF.

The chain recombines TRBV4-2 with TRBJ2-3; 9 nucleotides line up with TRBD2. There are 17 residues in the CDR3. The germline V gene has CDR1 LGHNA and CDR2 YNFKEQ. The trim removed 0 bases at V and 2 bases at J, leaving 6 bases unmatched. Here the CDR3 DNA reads TGTGCCAGCAGCCAAGATTTGCGGGGGGGTTCCACAGATACGCAGTATTTT. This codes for CASSQDLRGGSTDTQYF.

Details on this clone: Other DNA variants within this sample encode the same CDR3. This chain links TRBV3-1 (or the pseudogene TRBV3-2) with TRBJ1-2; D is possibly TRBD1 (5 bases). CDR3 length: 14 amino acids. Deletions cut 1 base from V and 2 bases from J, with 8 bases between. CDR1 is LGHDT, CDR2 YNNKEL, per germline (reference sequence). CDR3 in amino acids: CASSQAGGNYGYTF. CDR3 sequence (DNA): TGTGCCAGCAGCCAAGCGGGGGGAAACTATGGCTACACCTTC.

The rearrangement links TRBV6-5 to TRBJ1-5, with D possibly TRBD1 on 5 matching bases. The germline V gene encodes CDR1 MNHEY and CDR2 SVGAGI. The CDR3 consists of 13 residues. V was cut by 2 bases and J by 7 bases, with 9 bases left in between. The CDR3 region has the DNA TGTGCCAGCAGTTACGGGGGGGGACAGCCCCAGCATTTT. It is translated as CASSYGGGQPQHF.

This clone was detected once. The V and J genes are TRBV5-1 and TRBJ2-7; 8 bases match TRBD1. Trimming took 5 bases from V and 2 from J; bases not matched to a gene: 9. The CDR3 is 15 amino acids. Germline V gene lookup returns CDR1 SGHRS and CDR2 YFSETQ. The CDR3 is CASRTDRAHPYEQYF. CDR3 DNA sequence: TGCGCCAGCAGGACGGACAGGGCTCACCCCTACGAGCAGTACTTC.

CDR3 in amino acids: CASKLAGPTDTQYF. The CDR3 bases are TGCGCCAGCAAGCTAGCGGGGCCCACAGATACGCAGTATTTT. V gene TRBV4-1 combines with J gene TRBJ2-3, with 9 bases fitting TRBD2. This CDR3 is built from 14 residues. Germline CDR1 reads MGHRA; CDR2 reads YSYEKL. V was clipped by 7 bases and J by 2 bases; unmatched bases: 4.

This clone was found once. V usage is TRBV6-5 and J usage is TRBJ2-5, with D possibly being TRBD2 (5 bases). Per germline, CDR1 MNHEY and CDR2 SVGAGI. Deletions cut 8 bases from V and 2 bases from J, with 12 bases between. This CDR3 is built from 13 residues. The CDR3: CASSERRQETQYF. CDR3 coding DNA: TGTGCCAGCTCGGAGCGGCGGCAAGAGACCCAGTACTTC.

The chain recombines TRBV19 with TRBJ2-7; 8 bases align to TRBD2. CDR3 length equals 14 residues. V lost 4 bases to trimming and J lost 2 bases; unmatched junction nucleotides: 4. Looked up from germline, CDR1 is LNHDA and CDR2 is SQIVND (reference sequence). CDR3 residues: CASSTRLATYEQYF. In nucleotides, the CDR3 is TGTGCCAGTAGTACCCGACTAGCGACCTACGAGCAGTACTTC.